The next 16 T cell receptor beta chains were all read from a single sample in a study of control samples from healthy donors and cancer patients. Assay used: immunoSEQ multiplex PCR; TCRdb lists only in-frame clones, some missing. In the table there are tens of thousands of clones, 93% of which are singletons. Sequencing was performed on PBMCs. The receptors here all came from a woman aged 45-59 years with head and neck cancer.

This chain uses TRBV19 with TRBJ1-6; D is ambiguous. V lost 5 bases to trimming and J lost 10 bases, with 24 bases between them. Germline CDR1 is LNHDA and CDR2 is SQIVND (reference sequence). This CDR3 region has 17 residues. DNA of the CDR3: TGTGCCAGTAGTGTCGGGTCATGGAGTAGAGAGGACTCACCCCTCCACTTT. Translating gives CASSVGSWSREDSPLHF.

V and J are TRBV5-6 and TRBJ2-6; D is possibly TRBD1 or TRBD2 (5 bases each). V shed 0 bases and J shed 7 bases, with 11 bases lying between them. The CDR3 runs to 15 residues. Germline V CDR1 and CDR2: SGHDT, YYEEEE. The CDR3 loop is CASSLELGAANVLTF. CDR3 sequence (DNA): TGTGCCAGCAGCTTGGAACTCGGGGCCGCCAACGTCCTGACTTTC.

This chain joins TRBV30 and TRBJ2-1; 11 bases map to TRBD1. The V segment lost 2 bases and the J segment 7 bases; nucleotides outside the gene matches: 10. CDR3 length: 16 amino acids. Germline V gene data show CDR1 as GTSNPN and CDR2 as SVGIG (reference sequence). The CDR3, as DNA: TGTGCCTGGAGTCATACCCGGGACAGGGGGAGAAATGAGCAGTTCTTC. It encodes CAWSHTRDRGRNEQFF.

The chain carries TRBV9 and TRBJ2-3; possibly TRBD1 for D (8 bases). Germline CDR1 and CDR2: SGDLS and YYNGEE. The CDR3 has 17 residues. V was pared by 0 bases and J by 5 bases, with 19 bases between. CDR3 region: CASSVEAGQGGVDTQYF. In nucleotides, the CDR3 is TGTGCCAGCAGCGTAGAAGCCGGACAGGGAGGGGTAGATACGCAGTATTTT. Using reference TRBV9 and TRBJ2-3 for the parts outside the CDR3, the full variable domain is DSGVTQTPKHLITATGQRVTLRCSPRSGDLSVYWYQQSLDQGLQFLIQYYNGEERAKGNILERFSAQQFPDLHSELNLSSLELGDSALYFCASSVEAGQGGVDTQYFGPGTRLTVL.

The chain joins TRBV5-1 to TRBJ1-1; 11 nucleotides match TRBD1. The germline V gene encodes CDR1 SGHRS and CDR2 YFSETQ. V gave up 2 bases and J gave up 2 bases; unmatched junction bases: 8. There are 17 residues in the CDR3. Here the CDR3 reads CASSFGTGGPLNTEAFF. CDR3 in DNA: TGCGCCAGCAGCTTTGGGACAGGGGGTCCCCTAAACACTGAAGCTTTCTTT. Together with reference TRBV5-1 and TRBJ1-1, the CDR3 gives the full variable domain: KAGVTQTPRYLIKTRGQQVTLSCSPISGHRSVSWYQQTPGQGLQFLFEYFSETQRNKGNFPGRFSGRQFSNSRSEMNVSTLELGDSALYLCASSFGTGGPLNTEAFFGQGTRLTVV.

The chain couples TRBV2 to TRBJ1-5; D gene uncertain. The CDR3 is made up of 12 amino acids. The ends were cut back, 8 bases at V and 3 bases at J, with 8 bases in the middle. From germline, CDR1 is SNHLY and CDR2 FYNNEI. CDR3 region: CASGQHNQPQHF. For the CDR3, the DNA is TGTGCCAGCGGCCAGCACAATCAGCCCCAGCATTTT.

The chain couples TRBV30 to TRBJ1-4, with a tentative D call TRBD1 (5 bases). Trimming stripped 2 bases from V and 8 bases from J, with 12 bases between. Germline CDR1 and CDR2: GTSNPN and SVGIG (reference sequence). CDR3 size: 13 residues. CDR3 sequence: CAWSWQGGEKLFF. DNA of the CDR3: TGTGCCTGGAGTTGGCAGGGTGGAGAAAAACTGTTTTTT. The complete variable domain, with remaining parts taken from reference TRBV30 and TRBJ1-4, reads SQTIHQWPATLVQPVGSPLSLECTVEGTSNPNLYWYRQAAGRGLQLLFYSVGIGQISSEVPQNLSASRPQDRQFILSSKKLLLSDSGFYLCAWSWQGGEKLFFGSGTQLSVL.

The CDR3 sequence: CASSLDSGNYEQYF. CDR3 nucleotides: TGTGCCAGCAGCTTGGACTCCGGGAACTACGAGCAGTACTTC. The chain couples TRBV5-5 to TRBJ2-7; D is possibly TRBD2 (5 bases). The CDR3 has 14 residues. Trimming took 0 bases from V and 3 from J, leaving 10 bases between them. Germline assignment: CDR1 SGHKS and CDR2 YYEKEE (reference sequence).

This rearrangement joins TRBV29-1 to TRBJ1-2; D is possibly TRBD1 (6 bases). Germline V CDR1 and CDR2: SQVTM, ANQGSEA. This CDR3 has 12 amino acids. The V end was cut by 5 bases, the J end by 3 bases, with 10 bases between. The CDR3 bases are TGCAGCGTTATCAAGGGGGACTATGGCTACACCTTC. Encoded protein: CSVIKGDYGYTF. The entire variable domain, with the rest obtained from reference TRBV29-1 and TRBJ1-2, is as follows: SAVISQKPSRDICQRGTSLTIQCQVDSQVTMMFWYRQQPGQSLTLIATANQGSEATYESGFVIDKFPISRPNLTFSTLTVSNMSPEDSSIYLCSVIKGDYGYTFGSGTRLTVV.

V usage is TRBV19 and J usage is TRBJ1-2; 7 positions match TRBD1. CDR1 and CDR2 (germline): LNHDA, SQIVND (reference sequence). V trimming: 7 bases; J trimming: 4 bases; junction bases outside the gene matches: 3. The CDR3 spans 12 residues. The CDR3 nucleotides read TGTGCCAGTAAGGGACAGCTCTATGGCTACACCTTC. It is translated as CASKGQLYGYTF. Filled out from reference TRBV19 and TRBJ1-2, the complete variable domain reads DGGITQSPKYLFRKEGQNVTLSCEQNLNHDAMYWYRQDPGQGLRLIYYSQIVNDFQKGDIAEGYSVSREKKESFPLTVTSAQKNPTAFYLCASKGQLYGYTFGSGTRLTVV.

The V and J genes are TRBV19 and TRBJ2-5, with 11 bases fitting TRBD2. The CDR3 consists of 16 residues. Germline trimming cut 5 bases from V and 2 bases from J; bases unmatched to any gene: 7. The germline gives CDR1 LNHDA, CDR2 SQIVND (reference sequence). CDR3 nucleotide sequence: TGTGCCAGTAGTGCCACCGGGACTAGCGGACAAGAGACCCAGTACTTC. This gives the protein CASSATGTSGQETQYF.

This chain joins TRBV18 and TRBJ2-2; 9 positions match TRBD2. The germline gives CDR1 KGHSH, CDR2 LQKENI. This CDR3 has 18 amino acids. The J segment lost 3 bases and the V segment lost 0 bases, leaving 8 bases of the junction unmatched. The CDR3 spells CASSPPNSGRADTGELFF. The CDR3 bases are TGTGCCAGCTCACCACCTAATAGCGGGAGAGCGGACACCGGGGAGCTGTTTTTT. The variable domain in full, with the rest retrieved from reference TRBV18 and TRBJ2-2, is NAGVMQNPRHLVRRRGQEARLRCSPMKGHSHVYWYRQLPEEGLKFMVYLQKENIIDESGMPKERFSAEFPKEGPSILRIQQVVRGDSAAYFCASSPPNSGRADTGELFFGEGSRLTVL.

The CDR3 here is CAWRGDGTGELFF. The CDR3 region has the DNA TGTGCCTGGAGGGGAGATGGCACCGGGGAGCTGTTTTTT. The genes are TRBV30 and TRBJ2-2; tentatively, D is TRBD2 (5 bases). The CDR3 loop spans 13 amino acids. Germline assignment: CDR1 GTSNPN and CDR2 SVGIG (reference sequence). V was clipped by 3 bases and J by 4 bases, with 9 bases between them.

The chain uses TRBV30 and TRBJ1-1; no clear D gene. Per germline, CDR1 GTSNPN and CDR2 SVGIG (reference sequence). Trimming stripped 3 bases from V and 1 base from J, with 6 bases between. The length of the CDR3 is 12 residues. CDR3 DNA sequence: TGTGCCTGGAGGTGGGGGAACACTGAAGCTTTCTTT. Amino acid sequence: CAWRWGNTEAFF.

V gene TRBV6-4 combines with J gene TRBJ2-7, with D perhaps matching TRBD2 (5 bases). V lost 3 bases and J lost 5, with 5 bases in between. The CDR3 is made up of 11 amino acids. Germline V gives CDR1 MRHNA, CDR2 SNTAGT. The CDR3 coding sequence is TGTGCCAGCAGTGAGAGGGACGAGCAGTACTTC. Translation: CASSERDEQYF.

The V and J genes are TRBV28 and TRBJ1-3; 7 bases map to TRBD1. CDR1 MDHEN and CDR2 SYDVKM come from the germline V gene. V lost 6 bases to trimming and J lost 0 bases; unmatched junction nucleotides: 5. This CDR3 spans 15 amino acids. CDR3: CASSLTGSSGNTIYF. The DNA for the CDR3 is TGTGCCAGCAGCCTGACAGGGAGCTCTGGAAACACCATATATTTT.